The 24 T cell receptor beta chains below all came from one sample that was sequenced in a study of blood T cell repertoires in COVID-19. Here immunoSEQ multiplex PCR was the method, and the copy in TCRdb shows in-frame clones only, minus some. The sample yields 70,000 or so clones, 65% to 90% seen once. Material for sequencing was peripheral blood. The receptors stem from a woman in her fifties or sixties with acute or convalescent COVID-19.

The chain carries TRBV29-1 and TRBJ1-1, with 7 nucleotides matching TRBD1. The CDR3 is made up of 13 amino acids. V gave up 3 bases and J gave up 4 bases; unmatched junction bases: 5. Germline V gene lookup returns CDR1 SQVTM and CDR2 ANQGSEA. CDR3 coding DNA: TGCAGCGTTGACGTGACAGGGCTCACTGAAGCTTTCTTT. Residues: CSVDVTGLTEAFF.

There are a few counts of this clone. This chain joins TRBV5-6 and TRBJ1-6; D gene unclear. From germline, CDR1 is SGHDT and CDR2 YYEEEE. Trimming removed 2 bases from V and 0 bases from J, with 9 bases in between. The CDR3 length is 16 residues. DNA of the CDR3: TGTGCCAGCAGCTTTTTCGACACCTCCTATAATTCACCCCTCCACTTT. Residues: CASSFFDTSYNSPLHF.

V and J are TRBV6-5 and TRBJ2-1; 8 nucleotides match TRBD2. The germline CDR1 and CDR2 sequences are MNHEY and SVGAGI. The CDR3 extends over 11 amino acids. V lost 7 bases and J lost 16; bases outside the gene matches: 9. The CDR3 DNA is TGTGCCAGCAACGGGGGGGCCATTAATTTCTTC. This codes for CASNGGAINFF.

The chain links TRBV18 to TRBJ1-1; weak D call: TRBD1 (5 bases). Germline assignment: CDR1 KGHSH and CDR2 LQKENI. Trimming left V 6 bases short and J 3 bases short, with 14 bases between. This CDR3 comprises 14 residues. CDR3: CASSFARGDTEAFF. The CDR3 DNA sequence: TGTGCCAGCTCCTTCGCTCGGGGGGACACTGAAGCTTTCTTT.

CDR3 protein: CASTRDSLSNYGYTF. For the CDR3, the DNA is TGCGCCAGCACCCGGGACAGCCTCTCTAACTATGGCTACACCTTC. V gene TRBV10-2 combines with J gene TRBJ1-2; 7 nucleotides align to TRBD1. Germline trimming cut 7 bases from V and 0 bases from J; bases unmatched to any gene: 8. This CDR3 contains 15 residues. Germline values: CDR1 WSHSY, CDR2 SAAADI.

This clone was seen just once. V is TRBV2 and J is TRBJ2-4, with 8 bases fitting TRBD2. Per the germline V gene, CDR1 is SNHLY and CDR2 is FYNNEI. With 3 bases clipped from V and 6 bases from J, the junction kept 10 bases outside the gene matches. The length of the CDR3 is 16 residues. This CDR3 is CASSDFTGGLGNIQYF. CDR3 coding DNA: TGTGCCAGCAGTGACTTCACGGGGGGGCTGGGAAACATTCAGTACTTC.

V usage is TRBV2 and J usage is TRBJ1-6; possible D gene TRBD1, 6 bases. This CDR3 comprises 14 residues. Germline CDR1 is SNHLY and CDR2 is FYNNEI. With 6 bases removed from V and 3 bases from J, the gap between germline ends came to 9 bases. The CDR3 loop is CASRLDSYNSPLHF. CDR3 sequence (DNA): TGTGCCAGCAGGCTGGACAGCTATAATTCACCCCTCCACTTT.

The chain links TRBV13 to TRBJ2-7; D not resolved. Germline V lookup: CDR1 PRHDT, CDR2 FYEKMQ (reference sequence). CDR3 length: 15 amino acids. The ends were cut back, 4 bases at V and 3 bases at J, with 16 bases in the middle. CDR3 protein: CASSSRFGRYYEQYF. CDR3 coding DNA: TGTGCCAGCAGCTCGAGGTTTGGCCGGTACTACGAGCAGTACTTC. The whole variable domain, filled in from reference TRBV13 and TRBJ2-7, reads AAGVIQSPRHLIKEKRETATLKCYPIPRHDTVYWYQQGPGQDPQFLISFYEKMQSDKGSIPDRFSAQQFSDYHSELNMSSLELGDSALYFCASSSRFGRYYEQYFGPGTRLTVT.

The genes are TRBV11-3 and TRBJ1-1, with D possibly TRBD1 on 5 matching bases. Germline CDR1 and CDR2: SGHNT and YENEEA. The length of the CDR3 is 13 residues. The germline V and J ends were trimmed by 3 bases and 2 bases, with 7 bases remaining between them. The CDR3, as DNA: TGTGCCAGCAGCTTCCAGGGAAACACTGAAGCTTTCTTT. Protein product: CASSFQGNTEAFF.

This chain connects TRBV20-1 to TRBJ1-1, with 9 bases aligning to TRBD1. CDR1 DFQATT and CDR2 SNEGSKA come from the germline V gene (reference sequence). The trim removed 3 bases at V and 2 bases at J, leaving 4 bases unmatched. CDR3 length: 14 amino acids. The CDR3 nucleotides read TGCAGTGCTAGTAGGGGACAGGGAAACACTGAAGCTTTCTTT. This translates into CSASRGQGNTEAFF.

The V call is TRBV11-2, the J call TRBJ1-3; a possible D gene is TRBD1 (5 bases). The length of the CDR3 is 15 residues. Trimming removed 0 bases from V and 8 bases from J, with 14 bases in between. Germline V gene lookup returns CDR1 SGHAT and CDR2 FQNNGV. The chain's CDR3 is CASSLEGQPVDTIYF. The CDR3, as DNA: TGTGCCAGCAGCTTAGAGGGGCAGCCGGTGGACACCATATATTTT.

This clone was seen once. The chain links TRBV29-1 to TRBJ2-1; unclear D gene. V lost 1 base and J lost 7, with 8 bases in between. CDR3 length equals 12 residues. The germline V gene has CDR1 SQVTM and CDR2 ANQGSEA. CDR3 protein: CSVEVSGNEQFF. In DNA, the CDR3 is TGCAGCGTTGAAGTCTCCGGGAATGAGCAGTTCTTC.

The chain couples TRBV18 to TRBJ2-6; D is undetermined. The CDR3 has 17 amino acids. Germline-derived CDR1 and CDR2 are KGHSH and LQKENI. Trimming shortened V by 2 bases and J by 2 bases, and 13 bases separated the two germline ends. In DNA form, the CDR3 reads TGTGCCAGCTCACCAAATGAGAAAGGAGCTGGGGCCAACGTCCTGACTTTC. Translated: CASSPNEKGAGANVLTF. Together with reference TRBV18 and TRBJ2-6, the CDR3 gives the full variable domain: NAGVMQNPRHLVRRRGQEARLRCSPMKGHSHVYWYRQLPEEGLKFMVYLQKENIIDESGMPKERFSAEFPKEGPSILRIQQVVRGDSAAYFCASSPNEKGAGANVLTFGAGSRLTVL.

The chain employs TRBV3-1 (or the pseudogene TRBV3-2) and TRBJ1-5; D remains ambiguous. CDR3 length: 14 residues. Trimming pared 2 bases from V and 7 bases from J, leaving 12 bases between. Per germline, CDR1 LGHDT and CDR2 YNNKEL (reference sequence). Here the CDR3 DNA reads TGTGCCAGCAGCCAACTACAATCGGGGCAGCCCCAGCATTTT. The encoded protein is CASSQLQSGQPQHF.

The chain joins TRBV15 to TRBJ1-5; D is perhaps TRBD1 (6 bases). V was pared by 0 bases and J by 7 bases, with 13 bases between. This CDR3 has 15 amino acids. The germline V gene has CDR1 LNHNV and CDR2 YYDKDF (reference sequence). CDR3 amino acids: CATSRETGTGQPQHF. Written as DNA, the CDR3 is TGTGCCACCAGCAGAGAAACAGGGACCGGACAGCCCCAGCATTTT. Drawing the rest from reference TRBV15 and TRBJ1-5, the complete variable domain is DAMVIQNPRYQVTQFGKPVTLSCSQTLNHNVMYWYQQKSSQAPKLLFHYYDKDFNNEADTPDNFQSRRPNTSFCFLDIRSPGLGDTAMYLCATSRETGTGQPQHFGDGTRLSIL.

This chain connects TRBV5-6 to TRBJ1-2; TRBD1 agrees at 7 bases. CDR1 and CDR2 (germline): SGHDT, YYEEEE. V trimming: 4 bases; J trimming: 2 bases; junction bases outside the gene matches: 8. This CDR3 has 15 amino acids. The CDR3 is CASSLKPGQNYGYTF. CDR3 DNA sequence: TGTGCCAGCAGCCTAAAACCGGGACAGAACTATGGCTACACCTTC.

V and J are TRBV15 and TRBJ2-5; TRBD2 agrees at 8 bases. Germline trimming cut 3 bases from V and 2 bases from J; bases unmatched to any gene: 8. Per the germline V gene, CDR1 is LNHNV and CDR2 is YYDKDF (reference sequence). The CDR3 has 16 amino acids. The DNA of the CDR3 is TGTGCCACCAGCAGGTGGGCTAGCGGGCTGCAAGAGACCCAGTACTTC. It is translated as CATSRWASGLQETQYF.

This rearrangement joins TRBV27 to TRBJ1-3; 8 positions agree with TRBD1. This CDR3 has 14 residues. With 4 bases clipped from V and 4 bases from J, the junction kept 3 bases outside the gene matches. Germline loops: CDR1 MNHEY, CDR2 SMNVEV (reference sequence). The CDR3 DNA is TGTGCCAGCAGTTCTACAGGGGGAGGAAACACCATATATTTT. This translates into CASSSTGGGNTIYF.

The chain carries TRBV19 and TRBJ1-3, with D unclear. The V end was cut by 7 bases, the J end by 1 base, with 11 bases between. This CDR3 is 14 amino acids long. Germline CDR1 is LNHDA and CDR2 is SQIVND (reference sequence). CDR3 DNA: TGTGCCAGTAATCGAGGAGCTTCTGGAAACACCATATATTTT. The encoded protein is CASNRGASGNTIYF. Complete variable domain (other parts from reference TRBV19 and TRBJ1-3): DGGITQSPKYLFRKEGQNVTLSCEQNLNHDAMYWYRQDPGQGLRLIYYSQIVNDFQKGDIAEGYSVSREKKESFPLTVTSAQKNPTAFYLCASNRGASGNTIYFGEGSWLTVV.

This clone was seen a few times. The V gene is TRBV21-1, the J gene TRBJ2-5; the table's D call, TRBD2, has no DNA check behind it. TRBV21-1 is labeled a pseudogene. The CDR3 is made up of 16 amino acids. The CDR3 nucleotides are TGTGCCAGCAGCAAAGCGCTTTACGGACTCCAAGAGACCCAGTACTTC. Amino acids: CASSKALYGLQETQYF.

The chain links TRBV6-4 to TRBJ1-1; D call uncertain. Between the trimmed V and J ends, which lost 4 bases and 3 bases, there was a span of 9 bases. Germline V CDR1 and CDR2: MRHNA, SNTAGT. The CDR3 is 13 amino acids. The CDR3 loop is CASSVAADTEAFF. CDR3 nucleotides: TGTGCCAGCAGTGTAGCCGCAGACACTGAAGCTTTCTTT.

V usage is TRBV5-1 and J usage is TRBJ1-4; D remains unclear. Germline CDR1 reads SGHRS; CDR2 reads YFSETQ. V lost 1 base and J lost 0, with 7 bases in between. The CDR3 runs to 15 residues. This CDR3 reads CASSLSPSTNEKLFF. CDR3 nucleotide sequence: TGCGCCAGCAGCTTGTCCCCCTCAACTAATGAAAAACTGTTTTTT.

The V call is TRBV3-1 (or the pseudogene TRBV3-2), the J call TRBJ1-5; D is perhaps TRBD1 (5 bases). The CDR3 covers 12 residues. Germline V lookup: CDR1 LGHDT, CDR2 YNNKEL (reference sequence). The germline V and J ends were trimmed by 4 bases and 7 bases, with 8 bases remaining between them. The CDR3 DNA follows: TGTGCCAGCAGCCTAGGGGAACAGCCCCAGCATTTT. Amino acids: CASSLGEQPQHF.

The V gene is TRBV7-8, the J gene TRBJ1-1; TRBD1 matches 8 bases. The ends lost 3 bases at V and 1 base at J; junction bases unmatched: 1. CDR3 length: 14 residues. Germline CDR1 SGHVS, CDR2 FQNEAQ. CDR3 loop: CASSFGQGNTEAFF. In DNA, the CDR3 is TGTGCCAGCAGCTTTGGACAGGGGAACACTGAAGCTTTCTTT.